One sample yielded the 22 T cell receptor beta chains listed below, sequenced in a study of Graves' ophthalmopathy and Graves' hyperthyroidism. Amplified TCR beta CDR3 regions were obtained using RNA transcripts as template. An initial RT-PCR round employing HTBI primers preceded a second-round multiplex PCR. TCRdb reanalysed the multiplex PCR reads using MiXCR and keeps one entry per CDR3 protein. The sample carries a few hundred thousand distinct CDR3 sequences, around a fifth recorded once. The sequencing input was peripheral blood. Receptors originate from a woman in her late teens or twenties with stable Graves' hyperthyroidism.

This clonotype is a singleton in its sample. V and J are TRBV6-5 and TRBJ1-5; D remains ambiguous. Germline CDR1 reads MNHEY; CDR2 reads SVGAGI. V lost 0 bases and J 9 bases, leaving 15 bases between the germline ends. The CDR3 totals 15 residues. Written as DNA, the CDR3 is TGTGCCAGCAGTTACTCAGGAAACCGCGACTGGCCCCAGCATTTT. It codes for CASSYSGNRDWPQHF.

The chain joins TRBV27 to TRBJ2-7; D is uncertain. Germline CDR1 is MNHEY and CDR2 is SMNVEV (reference sequence). V was pared by 7 bases and J by 7 bases, with 20 bases between. The CDR3 loop spans 14 amino acids. The CDR3 coding sequence is TGTGCCAGCACCCCACGTAGGGTATATGGGGAGCAGTACTTC. Protein sequence: CASTPRRVYGEQYF.

This clonotype was picked up many times. The chain carries TRBV25-1 and TRBJ1-5; D might be TRBD1 (6 bases). The germline V gene encodes CDR1 MGHDK and CDR2 SYGVNS. CDR3 length: 17 amino acids. The V and J ends lost 4 bases and 0 bases respectively, with 16 bases between them. In DNA, the CDR3 is TGTGCCAGCAGTGGGACAGACAGTTTGTATAGCAATCAGCCCCAGCATTTT. It is translated as CASSGTDSLYSNQPQHF.

There are many counts of this clonotype. The chain couples TRBV20-1 to TRBJ2-7, with 7 bases that match TRBD2. The J segment lost 6 bases and the V segment lost 4 bases, leaving 9 bases of the junction unmatched. The CDR3 has 13 amino acids. Germline loops: CDR1 DFQATT, CDR2 SNEGSKA (reference sequence). The CDR3, as DNA: TGCAGTGCTATTCGGCGGGAGCTTTCCGAGCAGTACTTC. Translating gives CSAIRRELSEQYF.

This clonotype showed up many times. This chain links TRBV25-1 with TRBJ2-5; 9 nucleotides match TRBD1. The CDR3 loop spans 17 amino acids. Looked up from germline, CDR1 is MGHDK and CDR2 is SYGVNS. V shed 2 bases and J 2 bases; nucleotides not matched to a gene: 9. CDR3 sequence: CASSEPTGGAGQETQYF. CDR3 DNA: TGTGCCAGCAGTGAACCTACAGGGGGCGCAGGGCAAGAGACCCAGTACTTC.

As concerns this clonotype: A read error may be the cause here, since a much bigger clone is one base away. The chain combines TRBV20-1 with TRBJ2-7, with a weak D call TRBD1 (5 bases). V was cut by 6 bases and J by 3 bases, with 12 bases left in between. The CDR3 runs 12 residues. The germline V gene has CDR1 DFQATT and CDR2 SNEGSKA (reference sequence). The CDR3 DNA reads TGCAGTGCAACTGGCAGGGTCTACGAGCAGTACTTC. Amino acids: CSATGRVYEQYF.

This clonotype came up once. The genes are TRBV12-5 and TRBJ2-7; tentatively, D is TRBD1 (5 bases). The CDR3 contains 13 residues. Germline CDR1 reads LGHNT; CDR2 reads FRNRAP. V lost 1 base to trimming and J lost 5 bases, with 9 bases between them. CDR3 in amino acids: CASGLADTNEQYF. DNA of the CDR3: TGTGCTAGTGGTTTGGCGGACACGAACGAGCAGTACTTC. Full variable domain (outside the CDR3, taken from reference TRBV12-5 and TRBJ2-7): DARVTQTPRHKVTEMGQEVTMRCQPILGHNTVFWYRQTMMQGLELLAYFRNRAPLDDSGMPKDRFSAEMPDATLATLKIQPSEPRDSAVYFCASGLADTNEQYFGPGTRLTVT.

This clonotype was seen more than once but under ten times. This sequence joins TRBV2 and TRBJ2-2; D remains unclear. Trimming removed 6 bases at V and 1 base at J, with 9 bases between. CDR3 length: 14 amino acids. Germline CDR1 and CDR2: SNHLY and FYNNEI. The CDR3 region is CASRYTQNTGELFF. CDR3 nucleotide sequence: TGTGCCAGCAGGTACACACAGAACACCGGGGAGCTGTTTTTT. The variable domain in full, with the rest retrieved from reference TRBV2 and TRBJ2-2, is EPEVTQTPSHQVTQMGQEVILRCVPISNHLYFYWYRQILGQKVEFLVSFYNNEISEKSEIFDDQFSVERPDGSNFTLKIRSTKLEDSAMYFCASRYTQNTGELFFGEGSRLTVL.

This clonotype has more than one count but fewer than ten. V gene TRBV18 combines with J gene TRBJ1-1; D call uncertain. The V gene lost 2 bases and the J gene lost 4 bases, with 14 bases spanning the gap. The CDR3 has 15 amino acids. Germline V CDR1 and CDR2: KGHSH, LQKENI. The CDR3 loop reads CASSPTPGGSTEAFF. Here the CDR3 DNA reads TGTGCCAGCTCACCAACCCCAGGAGGTAGCACTGAAGCTTTCTTT.

This clonotype is a singleton in its sample. The chain employs TRBV18 and TRBJ1-5; D gene uncertain. Germline V lookup: CDR1 KGHSH, CDR2 LQKENI. CDR3 length: 13 amino acids. V dropped 3 bases and J dropped 9 bases, with 12 bases sitting between them. This CDR3 is CASSPVGLRPQHF. CDR3 in DNA: TGTGCCAGCTCACCGGTAGGTCTTAGGCCCCAGCATTTT.

This clonotype was seen at least ten times. This rearrangement joins TRBV30 to TRBJ2-2; tentatively, D is TRBD2 (5 bases). Trimming took off 2 bases at V and 2 bases at J, with 6 bases between the two ends. The CDR3 consists of 13 residues. Germline CDR1 and CDR2: GTSNPN and SVGIG (reference sequence). The CDR3 region has the DNA TGTGCCTGGAGTCGGGATAACACCGGGGAGCTGTTTTTT. Residues: CAWSRDNTGELFF.

This clonotype was recorded at least ten times. The junction differs from germline at one of its ends, possibly a read error. The V call is TRBV5-8, the J call TRBJ2-4; 12 positions agree with TRBD2. This CDR3 has 13 amino acids. Germline V lookup: CDR1 SGHTS, CDR2 YDEGEE. The CDR3 region is CASILAGGYIKYF. The CDR3 DNA reads as TGTGCCAGCATCCTAGCGGGAGGGTACATTAAGTACTTC.

This clonotype showed up many times. This chain uses TRBV19 with TRBJ1-1, with 7 bases matching TRBD1. Germline lookup yields CDR1 LNHDA and CDR2 SQIVND (reference sequence). CDR3 length: 16 residues. V trimming: 3 bases; J trimming: 6 bases; junction bases outside the gene matches: 13. CDR3 region: CASSMGPSGQGAEAFF. Written as DNA, the CDR3 is TGTGCCAGTAGTATGGGGCCCTCGGGGCAGGGGGCTGAAGCTTTCTTT. The whole variable domain, filled in from reference TRBV19 and TRBJ1-1, reads DGGITQSPKYLFRKEGQNVTLSCEQNLNHDAMYWYRQDPGQGLRLIYYSQIVNDFQKGDIAEGYSVSREKKESFPLTVTSAQKNPTAFYLCASSMGPSGQGAEAFFGQGTRLTVV.

There are many counts of this clonotype. The V call is TRBV6-1, the J call TRBJ1-2, with 7 bases matching TRBD1. The germline gives CDR1 MNHNS, CDR2 SASEGT. The CDR3 length is 15 residues. The junction had 3 bases not matched to a gene; V was cut back by 2 bases and J by 0 bases. The CDR3 DNA sequence: TGTGCCAGCAGTGAAAGGACAGGACCTAACTATGGCTACACCTTC. This translates into CASSERTGPNYGYTF.

There are many counts of this clonotype. The junction departs from germline at one end; a sequencing error may be responsible. The V gene is TRBV7-7, the J gene TRBJ2-5; 10 positions match TRBD1. CDR1 is SSHAT, CDR2 FNYEAQ, per germline (reference sequence). The CDR3 is 15 residues long. The CDR3 loop is CASSLAGTGEETQYF. In DNA form, the CDR3 reads TGTGCTAGCAGCTTAGCTGGGACAGGGGAAGAGACCCAGTACTTC.

In its sample, this clonotype was seen a few times. The rearrangement uses TRBV15 and TRBJ2-6; unclear D gene. The CDR3 totals 16 residues. Germline-derived CDR1 and CDR2 are LNHNV and YYDKDF (reference sequence). Trimming cost V 5 bases and J 0 bases, with 11 bases left between them. CDR3 protein: CATSDGRTSGANVLTF. DNA for the CDR3: TGTGCCACCAGCGATGGAAGGACCTCTGGGGCCAACGTCCTGACTTTC. Combining the CDR3 with reference TRBV15 and TRBJ2-6 gives the whole variable domain DAMVIQNPRYQVTQFGKPVTLSCSQTLNHNVMYWYQQKSSQAPKLLFHYYDKDFNNEADTPDNFQSRRPNTSFCFLDIRSPGLGDTAMYLCATSDGRTSGANVLTFGAGSRLTVL.

At least ten counts were recorded for this clonotype. This chain uses TRBV29-1 with TRBJ2-6; D gene ambiguous. Germline CDR1 is SQVTM and CDR2 is ANQGSEA. CDR3 length: 13 residues. Trimming took 6 bases from V and 1 from J, leaving 7 bases between them. The CDR3 region is CSVRRSGANVLTF. The DNA of the CDR3 is TGCAGCGTCAGGCGGTCTGGGGCCAACGTCCTGACTTTC. Supplemented by reference TRBV29-1 and TRBJ2-6, the full variable domain reads SAVISQKPSRDICQRGTSLTIQCQVDSQVTMMFWYRQQPGQSLTLIATANQGSEATYESGFVIDKFPISRPNLTFSTLTVSNMSPEDSSIYLCSVRRSGANVLTFGAGSRLTVL.

This clonotype was detected ten times or more. Just one base apart from a much larger clone, this may be a read error. This chain connects TRBV29-1 to TRBJ2-5; D is tentatively TRBD1 or TRBD2 (5 bases each). Germline V gives CDR1 SQVTM, CDR2 ANQGSEA. There are 13 residues in the CDR3. The CDR3: CSVGGIGGETKYF. The CDR3 coding sequence is TGCAGCGTTGGGGGGATTGGAGGAGAGACCAAGTACTTC.

This rearrangement joins TRBV6-1 to TRBJ2-2; TRBD2 matches at 11 bases. The junction had 7 bases not matched to a gene; V was cut back by 7 bases and J by 9 bases. There are 14 residues in the CDR3. Germline-derived CDR1 and CDR2 are MNHNS and SASEGT. CDR3 in DNA: TGTGCCAGCACAATTGCTAGCGGGAGGAGGGAGCTGTTTTTT. As protein: CASTIASGRRELFF.

This rearrangement joins TRBV10-3 to TRBJ1-1, with D possibly TRBD1 on 5 matching bases. Trimming shortened V by 6 bases and J by 0 bases, and 11 bases separated the two germline ends. Germline lookup yields CDR1 ENHRY and CDR2 SYGVKD. This CDR3 spans 14 amino acids. CDR3 in amino acids: CAISQGELNTEAFF. The CDR3 DNA reads as TGTGCCATCAGCCAAGGGGAACTGAACACTGAAGCTTTCTTT.

This clonotype has at least ten counts. This sequence joins TRBV11-1 and TRBJ2-7; 12 positions agree with TRBD2. With V trimmed by 5 bases and J by 7 bases, 9 bases remained unmatched. Germline V gives CDR1 SGHAT, CDR2 FQDESV (reference sequence). The CDR3 length is 15 residues. The CDR3 DNA reads TGTGCCAGCAGCCCACGACTAGCGGGGGCCACGGAGCAGTACTTC. It is translated as CASSPRLAGATEQYF. Complete variable domain (other parts from reference TRBV11-1 and TRBJ2-7): EAEVAQSPRYKITEKSQAVAFWCDPISGHATLYWYRQILGQGPELLVQFQDESVVDDSQLPKDRFSAERLKGVDSTLKIQPAELGDSAMYLCASSPRLAGATEQYFGPGTRLTVT.

This clonotype has at least ten counts. This chain uses TRBV18 with TRBJ1-1; perhaps TRBD1 as D (5 bases). V gave up 6 bases and J gave up 7 bases, with 18 bases separating them. The CDR3 has 14 amino acids. Per the germline V gene, CDR1 is KGHSH and CDR2 is LQKENI. As DNA, the CDR3 is TGTGCCAGCTCCCCCACAGGCCGCGGCGGTGAAGCTTTCTTT. It specifies CASSPTGRGGEAFF.